This record covers a single T cell receptor beta chain. Its antigen remains unknown. TCRdb itself ran the RT-PCR reads through MiXCR, one entry per CDR3 protein. The repertoire holds just over 300,000 distinct CDR3 sequences, 21% seen once, with about 10% in the top ten. The data originate from a study of response to subunit inactivated influenza vaccine. Study observations and caveats: The authors suggested that every seasonal influenza vaccination recruits few new T cells.

The germline CDR1 and CDR2 sequences are SGHNT and YENEEA. Trimming cost V 2 bases and J 7 bases, with 5 bases left between them. The CDR3 is made up of 12 amino acids. The TCR was taken from a man aged 50-75 years who received an inactivated influenza vaccine. Sequenced here: PBMCs from blood, sampled about 19 months after vaccination. The chain links TRBV11-3 to TRBJ2-2; D unresolved. CDR3 DNA: TGTGCCAGCAGCTTAAGGGACGGGGAGCTGTTTTTT. Translation: CASSLRDGELFF.